This T cell receptor beta chain emerged from a study of T cells after yellow fever vaccination. About the research overall: Those fractions that held only low numbers of cells were prepared using the SMART-Seq v4 Ultra Low Input RNA kit.

This clonotype came up many times. Its target is unknown. Study findings and constraints: The study re-detected most primary-vaccination clones after the booster (96% CD4, roughly 85% CD8). The appearance of a small share of clonotypes in both CD4 and CD8 compartments was observed.

The study made its TCR cDNA through 5'RACE template switching. That step introduced a universal primer site along with UMIs. In TCRdb, the 5' RACE reads were re-called with MiXCR into one record per CDR3 protein. The repertoire holds roughly 330,000 distinct CDR3 sequences, with 3% to 4.5% as singletons. The sample in question was PBMCs, obtained 5 days after the yellow fever booster vaccination. This TCR was sampled from a man aged 18 to 30 who received the YFV17D yellow fever vaccine.

CDR3 amino acids: CSAIRVDSYEQYF. In DNA, the CDR3 is TGCAGTGCTATCAGGGTGGACTCCTACGAGCAGTACTTC. The chain uses TRBV20-1 and TRBJ2-7; weak D call: TRBD1 (5 bases). Germline V gene data show CDR1 as DFQATT and CDR2 as SNEGSKA (reference sequence). The CDR3 loop spans 13 amino acids. V shed 4 bases and J shed 0 bases, with 10 bases lying between them.